Below are 9 T cell receptor beta chains sequenced from a single sample in a study of cytomegalovirus exposure and HLA in healthy donors. In the PCR, 60 Vbeta and 13 Jbeta primers were used. Clones were read by immunoSEQ multiplex PCR, and TCRdb kept only the in-frame ones, dropping some. This specimen shows just over 150,000 clones; the ten leading clones hold 1% to 1.5%. The sample consisted of PBMCs. These receptors all come from a woman aged 55-69 years in good health and CMV-seronegative.

This chain links TRBV18 with TRBJ2-2; 11 nucleotides align to TRBD2. CDR1 is KGHSH, CDR2 LQKENI, per germline. With 3 bases clipped from V and 0 bases from J, the junction kept 3 bases outside the gene matches. This CDR3 is built from 17 residues. The CDR3: CASSPFSGGANTGELFF. CDR3 nucleotide sequence: TGTGCCAGCTCACCGTTTAGCGGGGGGGCGAACACCGGGGAGCTGTTTTTT.

The chain joins TRBV5-1 to TRBJ2-7, with 13 bases fitting TRBD2. Germline V gene lookup returns CDR1 SGHRS and CDR2 YFSETQ. Trimming removed 0 bases from V and 2 bases from J; junction bases left unmatched: 5. The CDR3 consists of 17 residues. CDR3 bases: TGCGCCAGCAGCTTGGGAAGACTAGCGGGGGGTACCTACGAGCAGTACTTC. Its protein product is CASSLGRLAGGTYEQYF.

The chain combines TRBV28 with TRBJ2-3, with 9 bases fitting TRBD1. Germline V lookup: CDR1 MDHEN, CDR2 SYDVKM. The CDR3 runs to 16 residues. Losses at the gene ends were 5 bases for V and 4 bases for J; bases not matched to a gene: 10. The CDR3, as DNA: TGTGCCAGCAGTCCGCCGACAGGGGGTTGGGCAGATACGCAGTATTTT. It codes for CASSPPTGGWADTQYF. Full variable domain (rest looked up from reference TRBV28 and TRBJ2-3): DVKVTQSSRYLVKRTGEKVFLECVQDMDHENMFWYRQDPGLGLRLIYFSYDVKMKEKGDIPEGYSVSREKKERFSLILESASTNQTSMYLCASSPPTGGWADTQYFGPGTRLTVL.

The rearrangement uses TRBV10-2 and TRBJ2-5, with TRBD2 matching over 7 bases. The better agreement between TRBJ2-7 and the DNA end casts doubt on the J call. Germline V gives CDR1 WSHSY, CDR2 SAAADI. This CDR3 is 16 amino acids long. The CDR3 nucleotides read TGCGCCAGCAGGATAACCGACGGACTAGATTCATACGAGCAGTACTTC. It translates to CASRITDGLDSYEQYF.

For the CDR3, the DNA is TGCGCCAGCAGCTTGGAGCCGGGTCCGAACACTGAAGCTTTCTTT. Amino acids: CASSLEPGPNTEAFF. The chain is built from TRBV5-1 and TRBJ1-1; D remains unclear. The CDR3 sequence is 15 residues long. Germline values: CDR1 SGHRS, CDR2 YFSETQ. The V end was cut by 0 bases, the J end by 1 base, with 10 bases between.

The chain joins TRBV11-2 to TRBJ2-1; the match to TRBD1 covers 7 bases. The CDR3 consists of 12 residues. The V segment lost 6 bases and the J segment 9 bases; nucleotides outside the gene matches: 5. Germline-derived CDR1 and CDR2 are SGHAT and FQNNGV. The CDR3 DNA reads as TGTGCCAGCAGTTCACAGGGGACTGAGCAGTTCTTC. It encodes CASSSQGTEQFF.

The V gene is TRBV7-3, the J gene TRBJ2-1; 8 nucleotides line up with TRBD2. The length of the CDR3 is 12 residues. Looked up from germline, CDR1 is SGHTA and CDR2 is FQGTGA. V trimming: 2 bases; J trimming: 14 bases; junction bases outside the gene matches: 5. The CDR3 is CASSLGTRGKFF. Here the CDR3 DNA reads TGTGCCAGCAGCTTAGGGACTAGGGGGAAGTTCTTC.

The chain couples TRBV7-2 to TRBJ1-2; D remains ambiguous. This CDR3 is 12 amino acids long. In germline, CDR1 is SGHTA, CDR2 FQGNSA. V was shortened by 0 bases and J by 5 bases, with 4 bases between the two germline ends. CDR3 DNA sequence: TGTGCCAGCAGCTTAGCGTCGTATGGCTACACCTTC. This sequence encodes CASSLASYGYTF.

This sequence joins TRBV25-1 and TRBJ1-4; 10 bases are a match to TRBD1. The CDR3 is 14 residues long. Germline values: CDR1 MGHDK, CDR2 SYGVNS. V gave up 4 bases and J gave up 9 bases; unmatched junction bases: 5. CDR3 coding DNA: TGTGCCAGCAGTGGCCCGGGACAGGGGAAAAAACTGTTTTTT. It is translated as CASSGPGQGKKLFF.